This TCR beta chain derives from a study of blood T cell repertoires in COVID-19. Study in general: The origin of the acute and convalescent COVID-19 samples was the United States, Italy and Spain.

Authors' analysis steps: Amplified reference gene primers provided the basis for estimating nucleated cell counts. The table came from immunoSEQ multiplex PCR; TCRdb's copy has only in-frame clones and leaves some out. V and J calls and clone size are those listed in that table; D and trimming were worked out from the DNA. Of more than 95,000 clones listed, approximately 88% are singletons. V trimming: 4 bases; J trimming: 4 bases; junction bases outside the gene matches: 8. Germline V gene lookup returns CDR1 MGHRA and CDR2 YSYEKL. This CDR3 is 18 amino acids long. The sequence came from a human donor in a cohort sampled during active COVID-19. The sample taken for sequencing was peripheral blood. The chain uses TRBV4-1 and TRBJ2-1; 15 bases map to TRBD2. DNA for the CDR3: TGCGCCAGCAGCCGAGGACTAGCGGGGGGGCCCCCGTACAATGAGCAGTTCTTC. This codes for CASSRGLAGGPPYNEQFF.